This T cell receptor beta chain was captured in a study of blood T cell repertoires in COVID-19. Sequencing was performed with immunoSEQ multiplex PCR; in TCRdb, only in-frame clones are kept and a portion is missing. The sample has tens of thousands of clones, more than 75% seen once. The CDR3 contains 11 residues. CDR1 KGHDR and CDR2 SFDVKD come from the germline V gene. Trimming took 11 bases from V and 5 from J; bases not matched to a gene: 3. This clone has only one observation. The rearrangement uses TRBV24-1 and TRBJ1-1; 8 bases are shared with TRBD1. The sequencing input was peripheral blood. The receptor comes from a woman older than 75 with acute or convalescent COVID-19. CDR3 sequence reads: CASRGQTEAFF. CDR3 in DNA: TGTGCCAGCAGGGGGCAAACTGAAGCTTTCTTT.